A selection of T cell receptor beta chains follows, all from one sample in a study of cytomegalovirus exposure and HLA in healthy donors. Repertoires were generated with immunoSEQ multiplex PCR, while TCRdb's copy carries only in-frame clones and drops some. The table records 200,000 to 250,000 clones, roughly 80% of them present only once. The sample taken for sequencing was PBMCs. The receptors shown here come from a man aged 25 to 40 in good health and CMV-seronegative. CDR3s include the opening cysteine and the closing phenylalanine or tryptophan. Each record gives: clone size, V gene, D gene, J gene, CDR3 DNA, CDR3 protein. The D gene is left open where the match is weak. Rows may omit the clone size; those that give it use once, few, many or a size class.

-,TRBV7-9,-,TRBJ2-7,TGTGCCAGCAGCCGAGGAGGACAGATTCCCCTAAGAGGCCCCTACGAGCAGTACTTC,CASSRGGQIPLRGPYEQYF
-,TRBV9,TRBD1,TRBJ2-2,TGTGCCAGCAGCCGGACAGGGGCGTACACCGGGGAGCTGTTTTTT,CASSRTGAYTGELFF
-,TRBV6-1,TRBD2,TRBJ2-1,TGTGCCAGTACCATGACTAGCTCGCCCTACAATGAGCAGTTCTTC,CASTMTSSPYNEQFF
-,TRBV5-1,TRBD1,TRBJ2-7,TGCGCCAGCAGCTTGACAGGGGGCAACGAGCAGTACTTC,CASSLTGGNEQYF
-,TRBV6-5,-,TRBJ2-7,TGTGCCAGCAGTGACCCGGGGATCCCCTACGAGCAGTACTTC,CASSDPGIPYEQYF
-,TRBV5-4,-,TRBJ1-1,TGTGCCAGCAGCTCCCCTGAGTGGGGGCCGAACACTGAAGCTTTCTTT,CASSSPEWGPNTEAFF
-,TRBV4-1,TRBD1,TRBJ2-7,TGCGCCAGCAGCCAAGGGGCAGGGGGTTCCTACGAGCAGTACTTC,CASSQGAGGSYEQYF
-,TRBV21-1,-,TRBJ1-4,TGTGCCAGCAGCAACTTGGGCCAGGGGGCCTTGAAACTGTTTTTT,CASSNLGQGALKLFF
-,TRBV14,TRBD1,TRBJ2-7,TGTGCCAGCAGCCATAGGGACAGCTACGAGCAGTACTTC,CASSHRDSYEQYF
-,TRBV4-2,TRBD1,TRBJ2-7,TGTGCCAGCAGCCTCGACGGACAGGGCTACGAGCAGTACTTC,CASSLDGQGYEQYF
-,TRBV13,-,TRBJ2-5,TGTGCCAGCAGCTCCGTAGAGACCCAGTACTTC,CASSSVETQYF
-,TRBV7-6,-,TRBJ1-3,TGTGCCAGCAGCTTGGACAAACCCGGCTCTGGAAACACCATATATTTT,CASSLDKPGSGNTIYF
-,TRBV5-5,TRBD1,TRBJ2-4,TGTGCCAGCAGACCGGACAGGGCTGAGGGGTTAACCAAAAACATTCAGTACTTC,CASRPDRAEGLTKNIQYF
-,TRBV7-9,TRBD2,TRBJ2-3,TGTGCCAGCAGCCCCGGGACTAGCGGGGGGTACACAGATACGCAGTATTTT,CASSPGTSGGYTDTQYF
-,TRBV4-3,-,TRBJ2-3,TGCGCCAGCAGCCAAGCCCCTCAGGCAGGGACGCAGTATTTT,CASSQAPQAGTQYF
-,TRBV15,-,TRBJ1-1,TGTGCCACCAGCGGACTTCACAGTGGCACTGAAGCTTTCTTT,CATSGLHSGTEAFF
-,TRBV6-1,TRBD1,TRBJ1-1,TGTGCCAGCAGTAACAGGGGGCGCGGGGGTGAAGCTTTCTTT,CASSNRGRGGEAFF
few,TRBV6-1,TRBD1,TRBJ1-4,TGTGCCAGCAGAACTACAGGGGGAGAAAAACTGTTTTTT,CASRTTGGEKLFF
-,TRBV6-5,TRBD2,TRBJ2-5,TGTGCCAGCAGTTGGGGACTAGCGGGGAGCCAAGAGACCCAGTACTTC,CASSWGLAGSQETQYF
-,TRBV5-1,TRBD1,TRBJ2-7,TGCGCCAGCAGCTTTATCGGGACAGCCTCCGACGAGCAGTACTTC,CASSFIGTASDEQYF
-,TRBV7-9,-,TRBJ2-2,TGTGCCAGCAGCTTAGGAGCGGGGGAGCTGTTTTTT,CASSLGAGELFF
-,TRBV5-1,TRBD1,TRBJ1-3,TGCGCCAGCAGCCCGCGGACAGGGTCTGGAAACACCATATATTTT,CASSPRTGSGNTIYF
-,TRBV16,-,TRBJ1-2,TGTGCCAGCAGCCCACAGGTAGCTAACTATGGCTACACCTTC,CASSPQVANYGYTF
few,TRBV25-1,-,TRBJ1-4,TGTGCCAGCACTCAATGGTCCAGCGATGAAAAACTGTTTTTT,CASTQWSSDEKLFF
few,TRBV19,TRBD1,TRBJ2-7,TGTGCCAGTAGCCCGGGACAGAACTACGAGCAGTACTTC,CASSPGQNYEQYF
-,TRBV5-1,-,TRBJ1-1,TGCGCCAGCAGCTTGGGAGGGAGGGGCACTGAAGCTTTCTTT,CASSLGGRGTEAFF
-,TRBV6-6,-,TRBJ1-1,TGTGCCAGCAGTTACGGGCTTGGTAACACTGAAGCTTTCTTT,CASSYGLGNTEAFF
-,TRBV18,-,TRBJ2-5,TGTGCCAGCTCACCACTAGGAGGGCAAGAGACCCAGTACTTC,CASSPLGGQETQYF
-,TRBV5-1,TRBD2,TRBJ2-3,TGCGCCAGCAGCTTGGTAGCGGGGGGTACCACAGATACGCAGTATTTT,CASSLVAGGTTDTQYF
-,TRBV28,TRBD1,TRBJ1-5,TGTGCCAGCAGTGCCTCGACAGGGAATCAGCCCCAGCATTTT,CASSASTGNQPQHF
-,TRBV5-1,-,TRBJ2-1,TGCGCCAGCAGCTTGGCCAGGACAGCCTCCTACAATGAGCAGTTCTTC,CASSLARTASYNEQFF
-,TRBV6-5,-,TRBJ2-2,TGTGCCAGCAGTTCGATGGGGGGGCCGGTCGGGGAGCTGTTTTTT,CASSSMGGPVGELFF